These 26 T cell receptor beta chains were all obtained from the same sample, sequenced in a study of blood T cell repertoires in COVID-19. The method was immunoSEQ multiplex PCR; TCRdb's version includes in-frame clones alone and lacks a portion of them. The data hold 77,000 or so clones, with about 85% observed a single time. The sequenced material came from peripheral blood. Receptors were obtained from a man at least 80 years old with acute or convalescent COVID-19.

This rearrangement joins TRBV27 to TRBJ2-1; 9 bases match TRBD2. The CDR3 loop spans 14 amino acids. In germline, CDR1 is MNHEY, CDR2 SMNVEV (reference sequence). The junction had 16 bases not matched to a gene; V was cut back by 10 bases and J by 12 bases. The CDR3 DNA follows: TGTGCCACCCGAGTGAGACTAGCGGTTGACGGGCAGTTCTTC. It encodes CATRVRLAVDGQFF.

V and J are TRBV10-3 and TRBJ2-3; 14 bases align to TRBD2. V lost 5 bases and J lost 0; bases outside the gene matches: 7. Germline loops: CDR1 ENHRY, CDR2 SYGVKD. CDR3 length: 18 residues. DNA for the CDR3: TGTGCCATCAGTAAATCCGGACTAGCGGGAGGTAGCACAGATACGCAGTATTTT. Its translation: CAISKSGLAGGSTDTQYF.

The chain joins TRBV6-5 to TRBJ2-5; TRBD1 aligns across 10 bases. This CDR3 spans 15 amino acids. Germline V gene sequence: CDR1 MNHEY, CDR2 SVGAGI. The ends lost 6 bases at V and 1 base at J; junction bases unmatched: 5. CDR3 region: CASSLDRGPQETQYF. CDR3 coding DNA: TGTGCCAGCAGCCTCGACAGGGGGCCCCAAGAGACCCAGTACTTC.

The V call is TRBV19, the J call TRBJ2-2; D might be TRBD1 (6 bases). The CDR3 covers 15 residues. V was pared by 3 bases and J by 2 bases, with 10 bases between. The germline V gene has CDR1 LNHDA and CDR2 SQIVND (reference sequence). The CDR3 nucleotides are TGTGCCAGTAGTATGACAGGAGCCAACACCGGGGAGCTGTTTTTT. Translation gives CASSMTGANTGELFF.

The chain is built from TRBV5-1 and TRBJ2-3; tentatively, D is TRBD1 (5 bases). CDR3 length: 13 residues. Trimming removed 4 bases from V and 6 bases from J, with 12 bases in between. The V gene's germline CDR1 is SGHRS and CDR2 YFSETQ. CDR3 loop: CASSPLPGDTQYF. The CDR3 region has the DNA TGCGCCAGCAGCCCTTTGCCAGGGGATACGCAGTATTTT.

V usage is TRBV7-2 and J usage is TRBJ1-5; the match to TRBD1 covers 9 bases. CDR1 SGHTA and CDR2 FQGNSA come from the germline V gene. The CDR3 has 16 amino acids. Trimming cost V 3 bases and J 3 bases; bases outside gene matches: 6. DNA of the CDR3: TGTGCCAGCAGCTTTAGTGGGACAGGGTCCAATCAGCCCCAGCATTTT. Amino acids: CASSFSGTGSNQPQHF.

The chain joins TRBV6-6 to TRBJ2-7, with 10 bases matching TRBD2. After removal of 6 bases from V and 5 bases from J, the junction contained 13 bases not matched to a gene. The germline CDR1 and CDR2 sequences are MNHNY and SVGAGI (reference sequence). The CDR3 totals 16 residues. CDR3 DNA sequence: TGTGCCAGCAGAAAGGGGCCTAGCGGGGGTCCCAACGAGCAGTACTTC. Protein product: CASRKGPSGGPNEQYF.

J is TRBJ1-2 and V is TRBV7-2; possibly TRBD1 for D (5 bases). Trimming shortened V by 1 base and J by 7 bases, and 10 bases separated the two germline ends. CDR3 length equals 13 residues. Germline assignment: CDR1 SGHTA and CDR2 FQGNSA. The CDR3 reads CASSLGGSSGYTF. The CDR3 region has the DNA TGTGCCAGCAGCTTAGGGGGCAGTAGTGGCTACACCTTC.

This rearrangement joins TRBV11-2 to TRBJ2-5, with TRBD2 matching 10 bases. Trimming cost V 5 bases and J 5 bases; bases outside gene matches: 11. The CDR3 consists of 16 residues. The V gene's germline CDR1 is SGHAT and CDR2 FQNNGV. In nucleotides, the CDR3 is TGTGCCAGCAGCACTCAGGGGCTAGCGGGGGACGAGACCCAGTACTTC. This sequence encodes CASSTQGLAGDETQYF.

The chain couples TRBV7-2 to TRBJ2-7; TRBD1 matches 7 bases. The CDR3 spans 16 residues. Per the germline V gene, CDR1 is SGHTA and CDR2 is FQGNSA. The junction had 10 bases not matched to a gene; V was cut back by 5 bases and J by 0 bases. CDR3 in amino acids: CASSKRQGLSSYEQYF. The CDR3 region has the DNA TGTGCCAGCAGCAAGCGACAGGGATTGAGCTCCTACGAGCAGTACTTC.

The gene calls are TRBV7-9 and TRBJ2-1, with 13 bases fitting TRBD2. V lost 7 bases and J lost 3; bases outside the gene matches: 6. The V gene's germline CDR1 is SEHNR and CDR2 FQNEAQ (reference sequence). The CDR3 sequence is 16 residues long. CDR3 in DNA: TGTGCCAGCAAAAGACTAGCGGGGGGACTCTACAATGAGCAGTTCTTC. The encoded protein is CASKRLAGGLYNEQFF.

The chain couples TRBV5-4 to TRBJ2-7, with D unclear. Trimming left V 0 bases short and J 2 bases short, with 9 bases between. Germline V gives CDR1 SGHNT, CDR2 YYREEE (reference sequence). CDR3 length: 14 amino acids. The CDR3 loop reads CASSLEREPYEQYF. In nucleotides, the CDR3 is TGTGCCAGCAGCTTGGAGCGAGAACCCTACGAGCAGTACTTC.

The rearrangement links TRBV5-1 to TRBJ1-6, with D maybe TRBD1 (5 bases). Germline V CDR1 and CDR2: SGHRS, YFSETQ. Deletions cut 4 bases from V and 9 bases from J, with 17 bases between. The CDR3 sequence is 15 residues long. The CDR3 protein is CASSLDNGALSPLHF. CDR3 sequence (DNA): TGCGCCAGCAGCCTGGACAATGGGGCCCTTTCACCCCTCCACTTT.

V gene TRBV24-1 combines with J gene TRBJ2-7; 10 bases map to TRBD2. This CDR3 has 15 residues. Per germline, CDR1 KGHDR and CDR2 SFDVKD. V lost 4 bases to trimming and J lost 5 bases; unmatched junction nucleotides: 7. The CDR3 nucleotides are TGTGCCACCAGTGAAGCTAGCGGGAGTGTCGACGAGCAGTACTTC. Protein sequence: CATSEASGSVDEQYF.

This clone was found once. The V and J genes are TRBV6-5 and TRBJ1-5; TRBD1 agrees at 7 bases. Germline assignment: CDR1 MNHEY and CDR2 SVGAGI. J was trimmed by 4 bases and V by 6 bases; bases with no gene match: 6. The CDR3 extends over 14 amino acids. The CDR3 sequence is CASSLGQENQPQHF. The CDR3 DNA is TGTGCCAGCAGCCTCGGACAGGAAAATCAGCCCCAGCATTTT.

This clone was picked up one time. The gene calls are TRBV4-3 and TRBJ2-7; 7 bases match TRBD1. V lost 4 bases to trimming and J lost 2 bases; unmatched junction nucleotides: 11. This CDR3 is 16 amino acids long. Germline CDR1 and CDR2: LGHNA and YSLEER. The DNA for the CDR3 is TGCGCCAGCAGCCGCACACCGGGACAGCAGACCTACGAGCAGTACTTC. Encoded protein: CASSRTPGQQTYEQYF.

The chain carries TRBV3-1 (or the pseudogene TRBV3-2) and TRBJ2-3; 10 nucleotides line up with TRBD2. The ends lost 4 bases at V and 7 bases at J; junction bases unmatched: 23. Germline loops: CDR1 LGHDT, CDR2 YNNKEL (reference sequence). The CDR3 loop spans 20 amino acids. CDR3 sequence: CASSLEAEYSGGTGRNTQYF. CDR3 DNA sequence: TGTGCCAGCAGCCTTGAGGCCGAATATAGCGGGGGGACCGGTCGGAATACGCAGTATTTT.

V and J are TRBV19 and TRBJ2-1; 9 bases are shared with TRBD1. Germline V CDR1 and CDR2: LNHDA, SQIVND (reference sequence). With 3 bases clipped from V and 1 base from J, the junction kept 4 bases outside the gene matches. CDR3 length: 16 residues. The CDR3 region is CASSILDRGSYNEQFF. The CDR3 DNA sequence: TGTGCCAGTAGTATCCTGGACAGGGGTTCCTACAATGAGCAGTTCTTC.

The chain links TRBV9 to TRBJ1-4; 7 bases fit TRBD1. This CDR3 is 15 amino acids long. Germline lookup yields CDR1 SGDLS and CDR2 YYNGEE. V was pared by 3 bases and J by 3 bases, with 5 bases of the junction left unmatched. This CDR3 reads CASSARQGSNEKLFF. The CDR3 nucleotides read TGTGCCAGCAGCGCCCGACAGGGCTCTAATGAAAAACTGTTTTTT.

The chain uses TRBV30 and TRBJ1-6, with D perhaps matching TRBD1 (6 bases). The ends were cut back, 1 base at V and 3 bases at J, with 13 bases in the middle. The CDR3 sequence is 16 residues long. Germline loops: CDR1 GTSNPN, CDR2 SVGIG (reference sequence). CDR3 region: CAWSEQQGRYNSPLHF. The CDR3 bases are TGTGCCTGGAGTGAACAGCAGGGGCGCTATAATTCACCCCTCCACTTT. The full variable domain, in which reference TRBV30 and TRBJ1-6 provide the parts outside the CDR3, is SQTIHQWPATLVQPVGSPLSLECTVEGTSNPNLYWYRQAAGRGLQLLFYSVGIGQISSEVPQNLSASRPQDRQFILSSKKLLLSDSGFYLCAWSEQQGRYNSPLHFGNGTRLTVT.

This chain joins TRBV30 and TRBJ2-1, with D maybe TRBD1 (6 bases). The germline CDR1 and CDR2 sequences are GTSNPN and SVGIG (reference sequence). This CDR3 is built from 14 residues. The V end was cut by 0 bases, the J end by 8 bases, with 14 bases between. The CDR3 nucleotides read TGTGCCTGGAGTGTAGGGGCAGGGGAAGATGAGCAGTTCTTC. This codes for CAWSVGAGEDEQFF.

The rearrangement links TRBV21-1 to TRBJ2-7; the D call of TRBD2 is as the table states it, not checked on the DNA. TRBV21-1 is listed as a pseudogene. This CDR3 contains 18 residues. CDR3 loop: CASRSGTSGRASSYEQYF. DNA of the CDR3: TGTGCCAGCCGTTCCGGGACTAGCGGGAGGGCCTCATCCTACGAGCAGTACTTC.

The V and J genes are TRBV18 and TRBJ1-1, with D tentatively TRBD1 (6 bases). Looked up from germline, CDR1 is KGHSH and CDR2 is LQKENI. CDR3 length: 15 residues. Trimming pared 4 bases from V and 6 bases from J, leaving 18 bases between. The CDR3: CASSLTTDAGAEAFF. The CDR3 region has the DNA TGTGCCAGCTCACTAACCACGGACGCAGGGGCTGAAGCTTTCTTT.

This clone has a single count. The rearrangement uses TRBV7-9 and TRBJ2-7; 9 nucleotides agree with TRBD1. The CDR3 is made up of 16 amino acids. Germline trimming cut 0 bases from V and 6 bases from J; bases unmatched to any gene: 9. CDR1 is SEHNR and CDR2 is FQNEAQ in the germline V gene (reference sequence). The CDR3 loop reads CASSLAAGTGRVEQYF. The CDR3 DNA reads TGTGCCAGCAGCTTAGCCGCCGGGACAGGGCGGGTCGAGCAGTACTTC.

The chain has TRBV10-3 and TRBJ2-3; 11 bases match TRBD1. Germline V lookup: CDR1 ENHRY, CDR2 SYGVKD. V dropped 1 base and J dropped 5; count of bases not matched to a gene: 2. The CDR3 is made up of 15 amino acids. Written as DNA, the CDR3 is TGTGCCATCAGTGAGTGGGACAGGGGGGGAGATACGCAGTATTTT. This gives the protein CAISEWDRGGDTQYF.

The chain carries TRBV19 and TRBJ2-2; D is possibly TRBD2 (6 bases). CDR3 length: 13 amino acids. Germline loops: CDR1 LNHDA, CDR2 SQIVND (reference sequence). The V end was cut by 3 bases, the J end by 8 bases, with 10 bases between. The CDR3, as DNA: TGTGCCAGTAGTATCGGGGGATATGGGGAGCTGTTTTTT. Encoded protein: CASSIGGYGELFF.